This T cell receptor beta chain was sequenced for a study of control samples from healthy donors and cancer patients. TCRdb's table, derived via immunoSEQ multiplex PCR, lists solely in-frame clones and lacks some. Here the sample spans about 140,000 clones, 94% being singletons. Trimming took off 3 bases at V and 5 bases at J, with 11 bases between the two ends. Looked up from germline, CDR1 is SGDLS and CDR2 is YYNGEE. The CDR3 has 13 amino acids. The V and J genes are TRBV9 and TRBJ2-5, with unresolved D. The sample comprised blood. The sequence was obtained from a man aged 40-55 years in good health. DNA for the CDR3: TGTGCCAGCAGCGGAACCCCGCAGGAGACCCAGTACTTC. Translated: CASSGTPQETQYF.